What follows describes a single T cell receptor beta chain. What it recognizes is unknown. The data derive from a study of blood T cells in healthy people across ages. Findings of the study overall: Per million T cells, the diversity of TCR beta decreased roughly linearly as age advanced. For the donors, CMV status was unknown and possibly confounded expanded clonotype changes.

There are 16 residues in the CDR3. Germline V gene data show CDR1 as MNHNS and CDR2 as SASEGT. After removal of 3 bases from V and 6 bases from J, the junction contained 10 bases not matched to a gene. Combining a sample-barcoded 5' primer with a J-beta primer mix, a second PCR ran for roughly 7 to 12 cycles. TCRdb redid the calling of the 5' RACE reads with MiXCR, one entry per CDR3 protein. The repertoire has some 1 million distinct CDR3 sequences, 40% to 55% of them found once; the top ten carry 15% to 20%. V gene TRBV6-1 combines with J gene TRBJ1-5; TRBD1 agrees at 8 bases. The origin of this receptor is an older woman in good health. Source material: blood. The CDR3: CASSDTSGGAGQPQHF. CDR3 sequence (DNA): TGTGCCAGCAGTGATACCTCAGGGGGCGCGGGTCAGCCCCAGCATTTT.